One and the same sample provided the 26 T cell receptor beta chains below, sequenced in a study of blood T cell repertoires in COVID-19 (dated by TCRdb to between 2020 and 2021). Libraries were constructed by the immunoSEQ multiplex PCR assay. Sourced from immuneACCESS, this table was stored by TCRdb with only in-frame sequences that have V and J called. A share of the clones is absent; for the studies checked, an unresolved V gene accounts for under half, and the remainder has no known explanation. This sample holds hundreds of thousands of clones; around nine tenths were observed only once. The top ten clonotypes cover 0.55% to 0.75% of the sample. Sequencing input: peripheral blood. The receptors originated from a man aged 40-49 years with acute or convalescent COVID-19.

The V and J genes are TRBV2 and TRBJ2-3, with a tentative D call TRBD1 (5 bases). Trimming took 3 bases from V and 6 from J, leaving 7 bases between them. In germline, CDR1 is SNHLY, CDR2 FYNNEI. The CDR3 has 12 residues. In DNA form, the CDR3 reads TGTGCCAGCAGTGACAAGGGGGATACGCAGTATTTT. Protein product: CASSDKGDTQYF.

The chain recombines TRBV27 with TRBJ2-7; 9 positions match TRBD2. The germline gives CDR1 MNHEY, CDR2 SMNVEV (reference sequence). The CDR3 spans 14 residues. V shed 5 bases, J shed 12 bases, and the junction held 14 bases outside the gene matches. In DNA, the CDR3 is TGTGCCAGCAGTCCCCCCGAGGGCGGGAGGGCCTGGTACTTC. The encoded protein is CASSPPEGGRAWYF.

The rearrangement joins TRBV9 to TRBJ2-2; unclear D gene. V lost 3 bases and J 7 bases, leaving 7 bases between the germline ends. Germline CDR1 SGDLS, CDR2 YYNGEE. The CDR3 sequence is 12 residues long. CDR3 nucleotide sequence: TGTGCCAGCAGCGCTGGAGTCGGGGAGCTGTTTTTT. Translated: CASSAGVGELFF.

V usage is TRBV6-5 and J usage is TRBJ2-7, with 9 bases aligning to TRBD1. V lost 7 bases, J lost 2 bases, and 9 bases stayed unmatched. The CDR3 extends over 15 amino acids. CDR1 is MNHEY, CDR2 SVGAGI, per germline. The CDR3 region has the DNA TGTGCCAGCACTATGGACAGGGGAGACGCCTACGAGCAGTACTTC. Translated, it gives CASTMDRGDAYEQYF.

The chain recombines TRBV11-3 with TRBJ2-1; D call uncertain. Germline V gene sequence: CDR1 SGHNT, CDR2 YENEEA. With 5 bases removed from V and 6 bases from J, the gap between germline ends came to 11 bases. The CDR3 extends over 13 amino acids. The CDR3 DNA reads TGTGCCAGCAGCCCCCTCGGCGGCAATGAGCAGTTCTTC. It translates to CASSPLGGNEQFF.

The chain employs TRBV2 and TRBJ2-6; 10 bases match TRBD2. Germline V gene sequence: CDR1 SNHLY, CDR2 FYNNEI. The V segment lost 11 bases and the J segment 0 bases; nucleotides outside the gene matches: 7. The CDR3 is 16 residues long. Here the CDR3 DNA reads TGTGCCGGGCTTAGCGGGGGGAGCTCTGGGGCCAACGTCCTGACTTTC. Its translation is CAGLSGGSSGANVLTF. The whole variable domain, filled in from reference TRBV2 and TRBJ2-6, reads EPEVTQTPSHQVTQMGQEVILRCVPISNHLYFYWYRQILGQKVEFLVSFYNNEISEKSEIFDDQFSVERPDGSNFTLKIRSTKLEDSAMYFCAGLSGGSSGANVLTFGAGSRLTVL.

J is TRBJ2-1 and V is TRBV5-1; D may be TRBD1 (5 bases). This CDR3 contains 18 residues. V lost 4 bases, J lost 0 bases, and 20 bases lay in between. Per the germline V gene, CDR1 is SGHRS and CDR2 is YFSETQ. The DNA of the CDR3 is TGCGCCAGCAGCGATGGGGCCAAAATGAGGATCTCCTACAATGAGCAGTTCTTC. It encodes CASSDGAKMRISYNEQFF.

Remarks on this clone: This CDR3 is also generated by other DNA sequences in the sample. The chain carries TRBV30 and TRBJ1-5, with D unclear. Per the germline V gene, CDR1 is GTSNPN and CDR2 is SVGIG (reference sequence). The CDR3 spans 15 residues. V shed 0 bases and J shed 0 bases, with 9 bases lying between them. This CDR3 reads CAWSVGDYSNQPQHF. Written as DNA, the CDR3 is TGTGCCTGGAGTGTTGGAGATTATAGCAATCAGCCCCAGCATTTT.

This clone was counted a few times. The genes are TRBV2 and TRBJ1-1; D remains unclear. There are 15 residues in the CDR3. V lost 0 bases, J lost 5 bases, and 13 bases lay in between. The V gene's germline CDR1 is SNHLY and CDR2 FYNNEI. In DNA form, the CDR3 reads TGTGCCAGCAGTGAAGCCGAGCCCCACAGTACTGAAGCTTTCTTT. It encodes CASSEAEPHSTEAFF.

The chain links TRBV28 to TRBJ1-4, with D unclear. Per germline, CDR1 MDHEN and CDR2 SYDVKM. The CDR3 extends over 13 amino acids. Trimming took off 6 bases at V and 5 bases at J, with 10 bases between the two ends. The CDR3 region has the DNA TGTGCCAGCAGCCAACTAGCCAATGAAAAACTGTTTTTT. Translation: CASSQLANEKLFF.

J is TRBJ2-5 and V is TRBV6-5; 8 bases agree with TRBD1. Trimming removed 1 base from V and 4 bases from J; junction bases left unmatched: 5. Germline CDR1 is MNHEY and CDR2 is SVGAGI. CDR3 length: 15 amino acids. CDR3: CASSYWTGSGETQYF. In nucleotides, the CDR3 is TGTGCCAGCAGTTACTGGACAGGGTCGGGAGAGACCCAGTACTTC.

The table lists this clone with a few counts. This chain joins TRBV2 and TRBJ1-2; D ambiguous. CDR1 is SNHLY and CDR2 is FYNNEI in the germline V gene. The germline V and J ends were trimmed by 2 bases and 5 bases, with 9 bases remaining between them. CDR3 length: 13 amino acids. In DNA form, the CDR3 reads TGTGCCAGCAGTGAACGTGGGAGGTATGGCTACACCTTC. It encodes CASSERGRYGYTF.

The chain joins TRBV4-1 to TRBJ2-3; maybe TRBD1 (6 bases). Germline assignment: CDR1 MGHRA and CDR2 YSYEKL. The V gene lost 4 bases and the J gene lost 6 bases, with 14 bases spanning the gap. This CDR3 has 14 residues. This chain's CDR3 is CASSPPTRGDTQYF. Here the CDR3 DNA reads TGCGCCAGCAGCCCCCCCACGAGGGGGGATACGCAGTATTTT.

V gene TRBV27 combines with J gene TRBJ2-1; TRBD1 matches 8 bases. V shed 2 bases, J shed 2 bases, and the junction held 11 bases outside the gene matches. Germline CDR1 is MNHEY and CDR2 is SMNVEV (reference sequence). This CDR3 is 18 amino acids long. CDR3 sequence: CASSLRQGAQKTYNEQFF. CDR3 DNA: TGTGCCAGCAGTTTAAGGCAGGGGGCTCAGAAGACCTACAATGAGCAGTTCTTC.

The chain is built from TRBV7-2 and TRBJ1-3, with 10 bases fitting TRBD1. Unmatched junction bases numbered 8, after V lost 5 bases and J lost 4 bases. From germline, CDR1 is SGHTA and CDR2 FQGNSA. The CDR3 is made up of 16 amino acids. Here the CDR3 reads CASSRGGQGGGNTIYF. Written as DNA, the CDR3 is TGTGCCAGCAGCCGGGGTGGACAGGGGGGAGGAAACACCATATATTTT.

The V call is TRBV9, the J call TRBJ2-7, with TRBD2 identical over 12 bases. This CDR3 comprises 14 residues. Per the germline V gene, CDR1 is SGDLS and CDR2 is YYNGEE. With V trimmed by 3 bases and J by 5 bases, 3 bases remained unmatched. CDR3 nucleotide sequence: TGTGCCAGCAGCGCAGGACTAGCGGGAAACGAGCAGTACTTC. This sequence encodes CASSAGLAGNEQYF.

The chain carries TRBV19 and TRBJ2-6, with D maybe TRBD2 (7 bases). V lost 10 bases and J lost 2, with 18 bases in between. Germline loops: CDR1 LNHDA, CDR2 SQIVND (reference sequence). This CDR3 is built from 16 residues. The CDR3 here is CATTSGGHTGANVLTF. DNA for the CDR3: TGTGCCACAACTTCCGGGGGGCACACTGGGGCCAACGTCCTGACTTTC.

The chain links TRBV30 to TRBJ2-4, with TRBD2 matching over 12 bases. With V trimmed by 2 bases and J by 7 bases, 3 bases remained unmatched. Germline V gene data show CDR1 as GTSNPN and CDR2 as SVGIG (reference sequence). This CDR3 is built from 14 residues. CDR3 region: CAWSKLAGGNIQYF. The CDR3 DNA sequence: TGTGCCTGGAGTAAGCTAGCGGGAGGGAACATTCAGTACTTC.

This chain links TRBV6-2 or TRBV6-3 with TRBJ2-1, with TRBD2 matching 12 bases. V shed 4 bases, J shed 0 bases, and the junction held 4 bases outside the gene matches. Germline CDR1 is MNHEY and CDR2 is SVGEGT. CDR3 size: 17 residues. The CDR3 loop is CASSSWTSGNSYNEQFF. For the CDR3, the DNA is TGTGCCAGCAGTTCCTGGACTAGCGGGAACTCCTACAATGAGCAGTTCTTC.

The chain recombines TRBV27 with TRBJ2-3; no definite D call. V lost 5 bases and J 0 bases, leaving 12 bases between the germline ends. The CDR3 loop spans 15 amino acids. The germline CDR1 and CDR2 sequences are MNHEY and SMNVEV (reference sequence). Here the CDR3 DNA reads TGTGCCAGCAGTCCCAAACTTCATAGCACAGATACGCAGTATTTT. Protein product: CASSPKLHSTDTQYF.

The V call is TRBV6-1, the J call TRBJ1-2, with D perhaps matching TRBD1 (5 bases). V dropped 3 bases and J dropped 3 bases, with 14 bases sitting between them. The germline CDR1 and CDR2 sequences are MNHNS and SASEGT. CDR3 length: 15 amino acids. CDR3 sequence: CASSDQTEKDYGYTF. CDR3 nucleotide sequence: TGTGCCAGCAGTGATCAGACAGAAAAGGACTATGGCTACACCTTC.

CDR3 residues: CASSETSGATYEQYF. The CDR3 DNA sequence: TGTGCCAGCTCGGAAACTAGCGGGGCGACCTACGAGCAGTACTTC. The chain employs TRBV9 and TRBJ2-7; 10 nucleotides line up with TRBD2. Trimming took 7 bases from V and 2 from J; bases not matched to a gene: 9. The germline V gene has CDR1 SGDLS and CDR2 YYNGEE. The length of the CDR3 is 15 residues.

The chain carries TRBV7-3 and TRBJ1-5; no clear D. Germline V CDR1 and CDR2: SGHTA, FQGTGA. V was shortened by 1 base and J by 7 bases, with 14 bases between the two germline ends. CDR3 length: 15 residues. The CDR3 coding sequence is TGTGCCAGCAGCTTAATGGGCGGTGCGGGGCAGCCCCAGCATTTT. This codes for CASSLMGGAGQPQHF.

The rearrangement joins TRBV3-1 (or the pseudogene TRBV3-2) to TRBJ1-2; D is undetermined. The CDR3 covers 19 residues. CDR1 and CDR2 (germline): LGHDT, YNNKEL (reference sequence). V was clipped by 0 bases and J by 0 bases, with 20 bases between them. The CDR3 DNA follows: TGTGCCAGCAGCCAAGAAGATTCCCCTACGCCGCACGCTAACTATGGCTACACCTTC. It codes for CASSQEDSPTPHANYGYTF.

CDR3 nucleotides: TGTGCCAGCAGTTTACTAGCGGGGTACAATGAGCAGTTCTTC. Translating gives CASSLLAGYNEQFF. The chain uses TRBV27 and TRBJ2-1; 9 bases fit TRBD2. The CDR3 loop spans 14 amino acids. Germline V gene sequence: CDR1 MNHEY, CDR2 SMNVEV (reference sequence). V lost 2 bases, J lost 4 bases, and 0 bases stayed unmatched.

In this sample, this clone turned up once. This chain links TRBV19 with TRBJ1-2; D is perhaps TRBD1 (5 bases). Germline CDR1 reads LNHDA; CDR2 reads SQIVND (reference sequence). CDR3 length: 15 amino acids. V gave up 7 bases and J gave up 6 bases, with 21 bases separating them. The CDR3 DNA follows: TGTGCCAGTACCATGGGGCCACAAGCTTGGGATGGCTACACCTTC. It specifies CASTMGPQAWDGYTF.